This is a list of T cell receptor beta chains from one sample in a study of T cell responses to AZD1222 COVID-19 vaccine. Using immunoSEQ multiplex PCR, the repertoire was profiled, and TCRdb retains in-frame clones only, with some absent. The sample lists roughly 77,000 clones, approximately 91% seen once, with approximately 4.8% in the top ten. The sequencing used peripheral blood, collected on day 0 of MenACWY control vaccination. These receptor sequences come from an adult in good health. The CDR3 runs from the conserved cysteine through the conserved F or W. D genes are given only for firm matches. Where a row states a size, it is once, few, many or the class of an expanded clone; other rows omit it.

v_gene	j_gene	len	d_gene	abundance	CDR3nt	CDR3aa
TRBV21-1	TRBJ2-1	19	.	.	TGTGCCAGCAGCAAAGAGGTCGCGTTCCGGGACAGGGGTAAAAATGAGCAGTTCTTC	CASSKEVAFRDRGKNEQFF
TRBV7-2	TRBJ2-7	12	.	.	TGTGCCAGCAGCCCGGGACAACTCGAGCAGTACTTC	CASSPGQLEQYF
TRBV7-2	TRBJ1-2	14	.	.	TGTGCCAGCAGCTTAGCAGGTGTTAACTATGGCTACACCTTC	CASSLAGVNYGYTF
TRBV27	TRBJ2-2	12	.	.	TGTGCCAGCAGTCCCCACTCCGGGGAGCTGTTTTTT	CASSPHSGELFF
TRBV11-3	TRBJ1-6	15	.	.	TGTGCCAGCAGCTTATCGAGTGGGAATAATTCACCCCTCCACTTT	CASSLSSGNNSPLHF
TRBV9	TRBJ1-2	15	TRBD1	.	TGTGCCAGCAGCGCCCACACAGGGGGAAGTGTTGGCTACACCTTC	CASSAHTGGSVGYTF
TRBV18	TRBJ2-1	16	TRBD2	.	TGTGCCAGCTCACGACTAGCGGGGGTCTCCTACAATGAGCAGTTCTTC	CASSRLAGVSYNEQFF
TRBV5-4	TRBJ2-3	14	.	.	TGTGCCAGCAGCTTCAGGGGAAGCACAGATACGCAGTATTTT	CASSFRGSTDTQYF
TRBV7-2	TRBJ1-5	15	.	.	TGTGCCAGCAGCCCTGTACAGGGATACAATCAGCCCCAGCATTTT	CASSPVQGYNQPQHF
TRBV10-3	TRBJ2-7	13	.	.	TGTGCCATCAGTGAGTCAGACACCTACGAGCAGTACTTC	CAISESDTYEQYF
TRBV27	TRBJ1-6	12	.	.	TGTGCCAGCAGTTTTACAAATTCACCCCTCCACTTT	CASSFTNSPLHF
TRBV15	TRBJ2-3	15	.	once	TGTGCCACCAGTGAGGGTTCTCACCCCACAGATACGCAGTATTTT	CATSEGSHPTDTQYF
TRBV6-6	TRBJ2-7	14	.	.	TGTGCCAGCAGTTACGAGAGGGGACCCTACGAGCAGTACTTC	CASSYERGPYEQYF
TRBV18	TRBJ2-7	13	.	.	TGTGCCAGCTCACCACCTTCCAGGACCGAGCAGTACTTC	CASSPPSRTEQYF
TRBV5-4	TRBJ1-2	13	.	.	TGTGCCAGCAGCTTGGGGACAGTTAATGGCTACACCTTC	CASSLGTVNGYTF
TRBV3-1/TRBV3-2	TRBJ2-2	14	.	.	TGTGCCAGCAGCCCACCGACAGAAACCGGGGAGCTGTTTTTT	CASSPPTETGELFF
TRBV5-1	TRBJ1-1	16	TRBD1	.	TGCGCCAGCAGGTCCGGGACAGGGGGCGCGGTAACTGAAGCTTTCTTT	CASRSGTGGAVTEAFF
TRBV6-5	TRBJ2-6	16	.	once	TGTGCCAGCAGTTCGGACATACCCTCTGGGGCCAACGTCCTGACTTTC	CASSSDIPSGANVLTF
TRBV5-4	TRBJ2-5	12	TRBD2	.	TGTGCCTGGGGGGGACTCCAAGAGACCCAGTACTTC	CAWGGLQETQYF
TRBV14	TRBJ2-1	16	.	.	TGTGCCAGCAGCCAAGATCTGACGCAGAACTACAATGAGCAGTTCTTC	CASSQDLTQNYNEQFF
TRBV6-2/TRBV6-3	TRBJ1-1	13	.	.	TGTGCCAGCAGTTACGGGGGTAGCACTGAAGCTTTCTTT	CASSYGGSTEAFF
TRBV29-1	TRBJ1-2	15	.	.	TGCAGCGTTGACCTGGGGCAGGGGACCAACTATGGCTACACCTTC	CSVDLGQGTNYGYTF
TRBV28	TRBJ1-1	13	.	.	TGTGCCAGCAGATTCTCGGCGAACACTGAAGCTTTCTTT	CASRFSANTEAFF
TRBV6-2/TRBV6-3	TRBJ1-3	12	.	.	TGTGCCAGCAGTTACGGAGGGATCACCATATATTTT	CASSYGGITIYF
TRBV5-1	TRBJ1-1	14	TRBD1	.	TGCGCCAGCCCCTCGCGGACAGGGAGGGCTGAAGCTTTCTTT	CASPSRTGRAEAFF
TRBV6-5	TRBJ2-4	15	.	.	TGTGCCAGCAGTTACGATGGGCGGGCCAAAAACATTCAGTACTTC	CASSYDGRAKNIQYF
TRBV27	TRBJ1-2	13	TRBD1	.	TGTGCCAGCAGTTGGACAGGCAAGGTTGGCTACACCTTC	CASSWTGKVGYTF
TRBV7-2	TRBJ2-5	16	TRBD2	.	TGTGCCAGCAAGCAAGTCGCGGGGGGGCTGGGGACGGCCCAGTACTTC	CASKQVAGGLGTAQYF
TRBV20-1	TRBJ2-7	12	.	.	TGCAGTGCTAGTCAGGCCTCCTACGAGCAGTACTTC	CSASQASYEQYF
TRBV19	TRBJ2-1	14	TRBD2	.	TGTGCCAGTAACCCCGGGGGGGCCTACAATGAGCAGTTCTTC	CASNPGGAYNEQFF
TRBV6-1	TRBJ1-5	15	.	.	TGTGCCAGCAGTGAAGGTCGTCCCCCTGGGCAGCCCCAGCATTTT	CASSEGRPPGQPQHF
TRBV5-5	TRBJ2-7	18	TRBD2	.	TGTGCCAGCAGCTTGACCCTAGGGCTAGCGGGGGGAACCTACGAGCAGTACTTC	CASSLTLGLAGGTYEQYF
TRBV6-5	TRBJ1-1	15	.	.	TGTGCCAGCAGTCACGATGGCGCGGCGGGCACTGAAGCTTTCTTT	CASSHDGAAGTEAFF
TRBV6-2/TRBV6-3	TRBJ1-1	13	.	.	TGTGCCAGCAGTGACGGGGCGTGGACTGAAGCTTTCTTT	CASSDGAWTEAFF
TRBV7-2	TRBJ2-1	12	.	.	TGTGCCAGCAGCTTCCGGGACCTTGGGAAGTTCTTC	CASSFRDLGKFF
TRBV7-9	TRBJ1-2	14	.	.	TGTGCCAGCAGCTCCCCAAGTAGGGGAGGGGGCTACACCTTC	CASSSPSRGGGYTF
TRBV7-9	TRBJ1-2	15	.	.	TGTGCCAGCAGCCTTTCCCATGCCGGGTCTCAAGGCTACACCTTC	CASSLSHAGSQGYTF
TRBV3-1/TRBV3-2	TRBJ1-3	14	.	few	TGTGCCAGCAGCCAACGGGGCTCTGGAAACACCATATATTTT	CASSQRGSGNTIYF
TRBV29-1	TRBJ1-5	13	.	.	TGCAGCGTTGGGCACGGACGCAATCAGCCCCAGCATTTT	CSVGHGRNQPQHF
TRBV29-1	TRBJ1-2	13	.	.	TGCAGCGTTGAAACCGGGTTCGGCTATGGCTACACCTTC	CSVETGFGYGYTF
TRBV16	TRBJ2-1	17	.	.	TGTGCCAGCAGCCCAAGGCAAAGACAGGTCAGGTTAGATGAGCAGTTCTTC	CASSPRQRQVRLDEQFF
TRBV18	TRBJ2-5	12	.	.	TGTGCCAGCTCTGCGAAAGCGGAGACCCAGTACTTC	CASSAKAETQYF
TRBV5-6	TRBJ1-2	14	.	.	TGTGCCAGCAGCCGCCCAGGGGCCAACTATGGCTACACCTTC	CASSRPGANYGYTF
TRBV28	TRBJ2-3	15	TRBD1	.	TGTGCCAGCAGTTTGGGGCAGGGGGCCTCAGATACGCAGTATTTT	CASSLGQGASDTQYF
TRBV2	TRBJ1-1	13	.	.	TGTGCCAGCAAAGGGACGGGGAACACTGAAGCTTTCTTT	CASKGTGNTEAFF
TRBV6-1	TRBJ1-5	17	TRBD1	.	TGTGCCAGCAGTGAACAGGGGGCTATTTATGGCAATCAGCCCCAGCATTTT	CASSEQGAIYGNQPQHF
TRBV6-5	TRBJ2-1	14	TRBD2	.	TGTGCCAGCAAGCTAACTAGCGGGGGCAATGAGCAGTTCTTC	CASKLTSGGNEQFF
TRBV15	TRBJ2-7	14	.	.	TGTGCCACCAGCAGAGTACGGCAGAACTACGAGCAGTACTTC	CATSRVRQNYEQYF
TRBV29-1	TRBJ1-4	12	.	.	TGCAGCGTTCGAGGGGGAGAGGAAAAACTGTTTTTT	CSVRGGEEKLFF
TRBV6-5	TRBJ1-6	15	TRBD1	.	TGTGCCAGCAGACAGGGGGCATCCTATAATTCACCCCTCCACTTT	CASRQGASYNSPLHF
TRBV2	TRBJ1-2	13	TRBD1	.	TGTGCCAGCAGTGAGAGGGGGCTCTATGGCTACACCTTC	CASSERGLYGYTF
TRBV6-6	TRBJ1-2	12	.	.	TGTGCCAGCAGTTACTCGACCTCTGGGAACACCTTC	CASSYSTSGNTF
TRBV7-2	TRBJ2-3	16	.	.	TGTGCCAGCAGCTTAGCTTATCCGGGGGGCACAGATACGCAGTATTTT	CASSLAYPGGTDTQYF
TRBV18	TRBJ1-5	13	.	.	TGTGCCAGCTCAATCGGACAGAATCAGCCCCAGCATTTT	CASSIGQNQPQHF
TRBV11-2	TRBJ2-7	14	TRBD1	.	TGTGCCAGCAGCTTGACAGGGGGCACATACGAGCAGTACTTC	CASSLTGGTYEQYF
TRBV7-9	TRBJ2-3	16	.	.	TGTGCCAGCAGCTTAAACCTCGCGGGGAGCACAGATACGCAGTATTTT	CASSLNLAGSTDTQYF
TRBV15	TRBJ1-1	17	.	.	TGTGCCACCAGCAGAGATCCTACAGACAGGCCGAACACTGAAGCTTTCTTT	CATSRDPTDRPNTEAFF
TRBV7-6	TRBJ1-2	13	.	.	TGTGCCAGCAGCTTAAACAAAAACTATGGCTACACCTTC	CASSLNKNYGYTF
TRBV4-3	TRBJ2-1	18	TRBD2	.	TGCGCCAGCAGCTATCCAGCGGGGGGGCTGAGCTCCTACAATGAGCAGTTCTTC	CASSYPAGGLSSYNEQFF
TRBV14	TRBJ2-3	14	.	.	TGTGCCAGCAGCCAAGGACAGAGCACAGATACGCAGTATTTT	CASSQGQSTDTQYF